This entry describes one T cell receptor (beta chain). What this receptor recognizes is not known. Per-base qualities were not stored, and no clone one base away is much larger. This record belongs to a study of graft-versus-host responses after intestinal transplantation (dated by TCRdb to the early 2020s). For context, the study as a whole: Recipients received multivisceral, liver-intestinal, or isolated intestinal transplants. Rather than being sequenced by the commercial service, samples from a few later patients were sequenced in-house on an Illumina MiSeq and processed with MiXCR. A peak of at least 4% donor T cells among recipient peripheral blood mononuclear cells was the definition used for donor T cell macrochimerism. After intestinal transplantation, graft-versus-host and host-versus-graft alloreactive T cell clones in the graft, circulation and bone marrow were tracked using bulk TCR-beta CDR3 sequencing. Every recipient was given anti-thymocyte globulin induction, then maintenance tacrolimus and steroids for roughly three years. To identify alloreactive clones, pre-transplant mixed lymphocyte reaction products were sequenced and compared with unstimulated pre-transplant donor and recipient T cells. The cohort enrolled around 23 intestinal transplant recipients including one retransplant, and 3 patients lacking pretransplant specimens were excluded.

Blood samples were collected up to 4 times in the first month after transplant and then at least monthly when available. Libraries were constructed by the immunoSEQ multiplex PCR assay. Adaptive Biotechnologies carried out high-throughput TCR-beta CDR3 sequencing of genomic DNA for most patients. The paper's processing steps were these. Adaptive's ImmunoSEQ software supplied the TCR sequencing data for 15 to 20 patients, while MiXCR and VDJtools were used to process a few other patients. Because the origin of CDR3 nucleotide sequences shared between donor and recipient could not be assigned, those sequences were removed. Alloreactive clones required at least 2-fold expansion over unstimulated cells and minimum CFSE-low frequency of 0.002% (template counts) or 0.001% (read counts). Clones were considered mappable if detected in sequenced pre-transplant spleen, lymph node, or MLR CFSE-low populations of the donor or recipient. The cumulative frequency of alloreactive clones was calculated as a percentage of all sequences, weighted by copy number. Not all clones reach the TCRdb copy of this immuneACCESS table, which keeps in-frame sequences only. Checked studies attribute under half of the gap to unresolved V genes and leave the rest unexplained. V, J and clone size reflect that table, while D and trimming were determined from the DNA. This sample lists roughly 38,000 clones; more than 90% were detected once. About 0.76% of the sample is in the top ten clones.

The germline V gene specifies SNHLY as CDR1 and FYNNEI as CDR2. The V and J ends are trimmed by 7 bases and 6 bases, leaving 16 bases between them. The CDR3 starts with the cysteine, ends with the phenylalanine, and has 13 residues. Only the CDR3 DNA stays, 39 bases, in frame from base 1. The paper's findings and limits, for the study overall: In patients with donor T cell macrochimerism, the allografts had high GvH to HvG T cell clonal ratios. The conclusions were limited by the relatively low number and heterogeneity of the intestinal transplant patients. Early after transplant, declines in HvG clones were associated with peak levels of circulating GvH clones. GvH clones turned up in recipient bone marrow, with some appearing earlier in ileal mucosa or blood, a pattern consistent with an intestinal mucosal origin.

The input for sequencing was PBMCs, taken 16 days after intestinal transplant. The rearranged segments are TRBV2 and TRBJ2-7; 6 matching bases give a weak D call of TRBD1. This clonotype was obtained from a human patient who received an intestinal transplant, so some T cells may come from the graft donor. The nucleotide sequence reads as follows: TGTGCCAGCACAGGGGATGGGGACGGCGAGCAGTACTTC. The resulting protein is CASTGDGDGEQYF. Here the CDR3 is joined to the reference TRBV2 and TRBJ2-7 genes, and the full variable domain is: EPEVTQTPSHQVTQMGQEVILRCVPISNHLYFYWYRQILGQKVEFLVSFYNNEISEKSEIFDDQFSVERPDGSNFTLKIRSTKLEDSAMYFCASTGDGDGEQYFGPGTRLTVT.